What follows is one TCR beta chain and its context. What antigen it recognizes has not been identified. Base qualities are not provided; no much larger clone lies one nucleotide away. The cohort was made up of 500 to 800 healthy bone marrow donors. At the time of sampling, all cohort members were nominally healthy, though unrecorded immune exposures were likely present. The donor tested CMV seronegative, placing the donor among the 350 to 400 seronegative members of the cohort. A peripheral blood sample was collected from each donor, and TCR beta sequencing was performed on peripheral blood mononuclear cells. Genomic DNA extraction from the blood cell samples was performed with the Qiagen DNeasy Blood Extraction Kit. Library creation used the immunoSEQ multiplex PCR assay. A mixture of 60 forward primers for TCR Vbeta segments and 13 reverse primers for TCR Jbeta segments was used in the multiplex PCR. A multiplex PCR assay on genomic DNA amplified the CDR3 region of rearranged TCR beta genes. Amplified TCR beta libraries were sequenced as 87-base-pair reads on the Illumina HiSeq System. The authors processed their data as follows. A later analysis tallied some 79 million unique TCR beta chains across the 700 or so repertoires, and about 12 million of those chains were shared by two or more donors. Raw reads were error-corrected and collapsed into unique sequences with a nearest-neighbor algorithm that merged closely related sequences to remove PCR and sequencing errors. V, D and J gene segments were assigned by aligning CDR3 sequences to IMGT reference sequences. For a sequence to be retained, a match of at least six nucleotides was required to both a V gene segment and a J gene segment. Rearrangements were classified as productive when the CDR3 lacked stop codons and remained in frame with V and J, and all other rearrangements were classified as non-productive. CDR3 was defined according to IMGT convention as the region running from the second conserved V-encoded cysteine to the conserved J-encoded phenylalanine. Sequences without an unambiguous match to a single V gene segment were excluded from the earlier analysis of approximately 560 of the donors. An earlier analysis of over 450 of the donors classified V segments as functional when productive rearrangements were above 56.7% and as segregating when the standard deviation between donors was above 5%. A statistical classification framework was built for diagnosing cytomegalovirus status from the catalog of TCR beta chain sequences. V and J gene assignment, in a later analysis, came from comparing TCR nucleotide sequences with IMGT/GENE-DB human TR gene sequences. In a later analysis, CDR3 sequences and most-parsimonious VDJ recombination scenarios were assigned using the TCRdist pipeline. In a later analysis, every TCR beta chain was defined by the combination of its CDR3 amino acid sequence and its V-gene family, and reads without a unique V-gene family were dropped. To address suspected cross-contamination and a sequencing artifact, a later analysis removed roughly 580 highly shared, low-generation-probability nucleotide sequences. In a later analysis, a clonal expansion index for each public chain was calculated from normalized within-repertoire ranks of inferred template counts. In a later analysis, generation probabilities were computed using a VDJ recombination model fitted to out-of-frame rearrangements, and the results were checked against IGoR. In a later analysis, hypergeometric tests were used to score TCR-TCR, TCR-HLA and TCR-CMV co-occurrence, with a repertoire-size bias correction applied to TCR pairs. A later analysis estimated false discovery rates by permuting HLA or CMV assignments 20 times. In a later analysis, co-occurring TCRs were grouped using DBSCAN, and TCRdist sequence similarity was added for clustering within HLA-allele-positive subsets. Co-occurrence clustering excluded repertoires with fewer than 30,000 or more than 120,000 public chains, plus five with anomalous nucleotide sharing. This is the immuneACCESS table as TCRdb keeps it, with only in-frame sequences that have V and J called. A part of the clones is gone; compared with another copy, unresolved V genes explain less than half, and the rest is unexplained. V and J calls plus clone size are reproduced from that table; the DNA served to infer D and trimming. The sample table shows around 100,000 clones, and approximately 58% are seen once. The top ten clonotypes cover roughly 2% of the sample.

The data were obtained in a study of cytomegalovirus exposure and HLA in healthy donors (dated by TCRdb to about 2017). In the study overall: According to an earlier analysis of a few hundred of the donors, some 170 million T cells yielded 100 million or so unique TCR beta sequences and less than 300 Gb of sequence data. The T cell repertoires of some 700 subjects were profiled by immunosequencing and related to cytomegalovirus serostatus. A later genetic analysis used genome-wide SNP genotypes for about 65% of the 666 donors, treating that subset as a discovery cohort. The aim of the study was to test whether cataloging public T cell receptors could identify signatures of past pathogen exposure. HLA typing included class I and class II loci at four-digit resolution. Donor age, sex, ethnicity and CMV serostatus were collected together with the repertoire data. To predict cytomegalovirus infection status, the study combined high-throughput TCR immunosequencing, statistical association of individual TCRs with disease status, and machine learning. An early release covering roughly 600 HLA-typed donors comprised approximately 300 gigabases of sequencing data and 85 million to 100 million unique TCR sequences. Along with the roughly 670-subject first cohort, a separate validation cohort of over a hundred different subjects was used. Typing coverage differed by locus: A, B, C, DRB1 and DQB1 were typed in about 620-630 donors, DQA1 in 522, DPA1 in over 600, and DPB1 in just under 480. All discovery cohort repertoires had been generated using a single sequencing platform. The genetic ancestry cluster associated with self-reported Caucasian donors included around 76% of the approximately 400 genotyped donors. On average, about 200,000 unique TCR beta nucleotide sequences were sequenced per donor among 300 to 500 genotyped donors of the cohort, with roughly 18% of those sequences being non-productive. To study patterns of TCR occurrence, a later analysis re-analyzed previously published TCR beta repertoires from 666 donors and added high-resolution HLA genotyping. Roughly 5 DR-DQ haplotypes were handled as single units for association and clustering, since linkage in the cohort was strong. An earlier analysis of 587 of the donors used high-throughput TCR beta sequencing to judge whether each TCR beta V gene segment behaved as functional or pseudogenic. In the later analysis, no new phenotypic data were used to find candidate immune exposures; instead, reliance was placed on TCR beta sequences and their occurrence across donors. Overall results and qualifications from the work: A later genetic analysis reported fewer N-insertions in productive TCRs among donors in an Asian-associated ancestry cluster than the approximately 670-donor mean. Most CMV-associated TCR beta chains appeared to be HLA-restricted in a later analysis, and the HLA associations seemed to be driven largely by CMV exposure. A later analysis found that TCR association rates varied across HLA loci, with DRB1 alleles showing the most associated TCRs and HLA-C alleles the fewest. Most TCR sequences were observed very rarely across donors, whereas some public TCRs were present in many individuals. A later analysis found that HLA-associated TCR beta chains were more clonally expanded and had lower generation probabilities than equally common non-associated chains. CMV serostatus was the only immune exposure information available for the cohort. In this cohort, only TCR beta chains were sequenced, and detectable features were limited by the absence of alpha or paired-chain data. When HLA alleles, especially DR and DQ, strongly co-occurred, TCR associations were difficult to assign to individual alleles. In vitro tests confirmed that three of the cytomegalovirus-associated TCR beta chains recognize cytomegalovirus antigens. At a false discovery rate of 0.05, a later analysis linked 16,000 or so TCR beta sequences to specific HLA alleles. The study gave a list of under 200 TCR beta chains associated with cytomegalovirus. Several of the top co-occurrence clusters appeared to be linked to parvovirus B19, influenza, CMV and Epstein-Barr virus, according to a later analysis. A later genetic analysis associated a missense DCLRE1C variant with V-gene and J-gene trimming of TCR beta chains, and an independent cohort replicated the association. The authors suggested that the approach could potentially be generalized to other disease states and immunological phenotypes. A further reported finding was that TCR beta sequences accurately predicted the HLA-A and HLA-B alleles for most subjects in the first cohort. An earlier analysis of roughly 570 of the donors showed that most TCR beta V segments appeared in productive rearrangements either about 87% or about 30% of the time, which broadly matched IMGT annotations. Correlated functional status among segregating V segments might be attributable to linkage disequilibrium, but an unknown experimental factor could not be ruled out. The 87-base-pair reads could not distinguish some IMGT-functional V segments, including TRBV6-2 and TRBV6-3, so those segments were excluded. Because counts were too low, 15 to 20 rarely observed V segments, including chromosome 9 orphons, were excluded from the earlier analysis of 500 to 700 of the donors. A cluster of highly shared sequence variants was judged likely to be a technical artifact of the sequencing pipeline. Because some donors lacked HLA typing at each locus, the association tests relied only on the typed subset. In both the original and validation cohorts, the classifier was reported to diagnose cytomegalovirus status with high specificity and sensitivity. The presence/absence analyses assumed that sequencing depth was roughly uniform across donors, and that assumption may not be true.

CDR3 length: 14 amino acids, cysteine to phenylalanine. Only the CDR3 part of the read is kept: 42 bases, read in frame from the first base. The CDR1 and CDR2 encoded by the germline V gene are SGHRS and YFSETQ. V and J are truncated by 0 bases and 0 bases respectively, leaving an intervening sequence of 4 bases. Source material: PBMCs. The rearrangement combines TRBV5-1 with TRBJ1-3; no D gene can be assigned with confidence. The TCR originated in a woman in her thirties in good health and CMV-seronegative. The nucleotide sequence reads TGCGCCAGCAGCTTGGTGAGCTCTGGAAACACCATATATTTT. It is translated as CASSLVSSGNTIYF.